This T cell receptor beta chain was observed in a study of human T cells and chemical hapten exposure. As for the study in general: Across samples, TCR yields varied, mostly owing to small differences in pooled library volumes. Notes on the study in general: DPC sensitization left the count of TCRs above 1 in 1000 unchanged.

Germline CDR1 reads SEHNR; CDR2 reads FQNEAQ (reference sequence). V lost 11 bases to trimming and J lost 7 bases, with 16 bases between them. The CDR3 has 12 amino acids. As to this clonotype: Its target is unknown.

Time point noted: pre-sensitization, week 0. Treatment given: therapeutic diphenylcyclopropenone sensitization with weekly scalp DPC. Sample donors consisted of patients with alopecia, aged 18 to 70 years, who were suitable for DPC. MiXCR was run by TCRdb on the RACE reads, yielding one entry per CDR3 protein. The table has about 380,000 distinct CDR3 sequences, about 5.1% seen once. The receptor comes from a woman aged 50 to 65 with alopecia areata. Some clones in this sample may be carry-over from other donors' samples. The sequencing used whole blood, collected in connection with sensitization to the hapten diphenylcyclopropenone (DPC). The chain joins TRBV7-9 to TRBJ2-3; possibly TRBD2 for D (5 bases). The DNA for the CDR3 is TGTGCCCCCCGGGATTTGGGAAATACGCAGTATTTT. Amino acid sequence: CAPRDLGNTQYF.